This T cell receptor beta chain was identified in a study of radiotherapy plus CTLA-4 blockade in lung cancer (dated by TCRdb to the late 2010s). Background for the entire study: Among the enrolled patients, under 20% had an objective response, and about 30% reached disease control. Findings and caveats that apply to the study as a whole: The strongest predictors of response, as reported, were early dynamic changes in blood T cell clones along with a rise in serum interferon-beta after radiation. TCR clones derived from tumors expanded in peripheral blood after treatment with radiotherapy and ipilimumab.

Comment on this clone: No antigen is known for it. Qualities for individual bases were not recorded, and no much larger clone is one base off.

Receptors were amplified or captured by the immunoSEQ multiplex PCR assay. TCRdb retrieved this table from immuneACCESS and kept in-frame rearrangements only. Not all clones are present; in checked studies, unresolved V genes account for under half, and no reason is known for the remainder. In all, the sample holds about 51,000 clones, and 77% of those were seen once. About 2.4% of the sample comes from the top ten. Reading from cysteine to phenylalanine, the CDR3 counts 17 amino acids. Here the CDR3 DNA is all that survives: 51 bases in frame from base 1. The CDR1 and CDR2 encoded by the germline V gene are LGHNA and YSLEER. Trimming costs V 0 bases and J 7 bases, and their ends lie 18 bases apart. In this study, focal radiation therapy paired with CTLA-4 blockade (ipilimumab) was tested in patients who had chemo-refractory metastatic non-small-cell lung cancer.

The material was peripheral blood, obtained from a patient treated with radiotherapy plus ipilimumab. This clonotype was sampled from a human donor with non-small cell lung cancer whose response to radiotherapy plus ipilimumab could not be evaluated. The V and J segments used are TRBV4-3 and TRBJ1-4; a tentative D call is TRBD1 (6 bases match). The nucleotide sequence is TGCGCCAGCAGCCAAGATTCGCTGCGGGGGCCCGGTGAAAAACTGTTTTTT. Translated, this is CASSQDSLRGPGEKLFF.